This passage covers 22 T cell receptor beta chains from one sample sequenced in a study of T-cell reconstitution after alpha-beta-depleted transplantation in children. Unique molecular identifiers were used to barcode this TCRbeta library. Each CDR3 protein gets one entry after TCRdb re-called the PCR reads with MiXCR. This table holds some 43,000 distinct CDR3 sequences, around 8.8% found once. Sequences were derived from PBMCs, mostly from graft donor cells, sampled 60 days after TCRalphabeta/CD19-depleted stem cell transplant. Source of these receptors: a male patient between 2 and 15 years old who had a stem cell transplant for chronic granulomatous disease, so the T cells may come from the graft donor.

This clonotype was detected ten times or more. The chain couples TRBV20-1 to TRBJ1-2; D may be TRBD1 (6 bases). Germline V gene lookup returns CDR1 DFQATT and CDR2 SNEGSKA (reference sequence). V was clipped by 0 bases and J by 8 bases, with 25 bases between them. CDR3 size: 17 residues. Written as DNA, the CDR3 is TGCAGTGCTAGAGATCCCTCTCGCCGAGGGGGGCCGGGGGGCTACACCTTC. This translates into CSARDPSRRGGPGGYTF.

This clonotype was counted ten times or more. V is TRBV5-1 and J is TRBJ1-1; 7 bases line up with TRBD1. CDR3 length: 18 residues. V shed 1 base and J 1 base; nucleotides not matched to a gene: 13. Per the germline V gene, CDR1 is SGHRS and CDR2 is YFSETQ. The CDR3 DNA reads as TGCGCCAGCAGCTTGCGGGCAGGGGGTGTACCTAAGAACACTGAAGCTTTCTTT. Translated, it gives CASSLRAGGVPKNTEAFF.

In this sample, this clonotype turned up many times. The genes are TRBV7-2 and TRBJ1-5, with a weak D call TRBD1 (5 bases). Germline-derived CDR1 and CDR2 are SGHTA and FQGNSA. V was pared by 5 bases and J by 4 bases, with 15 bases between. CDR3 size: 15 residues. This CDR3 reads CASSLSLGGNQPQHF. The CDR3 nucleotides are TGTGCCAGCAGCCTTAGCTTGGGGGGTAATCAGCCCCAGCATTTT.

There are many counts of this clonotype. This chain uses TRBV6-5 with TRBJ2-7; D remains unclear. CDR3 length: 15 residues. V lost 0 bases, J lost 3 bases, and 12 bases lay in between. Germline V lookup: CDR1 MNHEY, CDR2 SVGAGI. The CDR3 coding sequence is TGTGCCAGCAGTTACTCGACCGGGTCTGTCTACGAGCAGTACTTC. Translated, it gives CASSYSTGSVYEQYF.

The table lists this clonotype with many counts. The chain carries TRBV6-5 and TRBJ2-1; either TRBD1 or TRBD2 may fit D (6 bases each). Deletions cut 4 bases from V and 5 bases from J, with 15 bases between. Germline loops: CDR1 MNHEY, CDR2 SVGAGI. CDR3 size: 15 residues. CDR3 bases: TGTGCCAGCAGTTGGGGCGGGACACTAAACAATGAGCAGTTCTTC. As protein: CASSWGGTLNNEQFF.

This clonotype was seen repeatedly, ten times or more. This chain joins TRBV21-1 and TRBJ2-2; the table calls TRBD2, which could not be checked here. TRBV21-1 is a known pseudogene. This CDR3 contains 13 residues. CDR3 region: CASIGPETGELFF. The CDR3 DNA is TGTGCCAGCATCGGGCCCGAGACCGGGGAGCTGTTTTTT.

This clonotype showed up many times. The CDR3 DNA is TGTGCCGCGGCGACTAGCGGGAGGTCAGATACGCAGTATTTT. This sequence encodes CAAATSGRSDTQYF. The chain links TRBV11-2 to TRBJ2-3; 13 bases map to TRBD2. The germline V gene encodes CDR1 SGHAT and CDR2 FQNNGV. The CDR3 spans 14 residues. The trim removed 11 bases at V and 4 bases at J, leaving 6 bases unmatched.

This clonotype came up a few times. The chain joins TRBV29-1 to TRBJ1-6; unclear D gene. Trimming pared 5 bases from V and 5 bases from J, leaving 10 bases between. Germline loops: CDR1 SQVTM, CDR2 ANQGSEA. This CDR3 contains 13 residues. The CDR3 DNA is TGCAGCGTTTCAGCGGGGAATAATTCACCCCTCCACTTT. Its translation is CSVSAGNNSPLHF.

In its sample, this clonotype was seen many times. V gene TRBV6-2 or TRBV6-3 combines with J gene TRBJ2-7, with D possibly being TRBD1 or TRBD2 (5 bases each). Per the germline V gene, CDR1 is MNHEY and CDR2 is SVGEGT. V lost 2 bases and J lost 0, with 8 bases in between. This CDR3 spans 14 amino acids. The CDR3 region is CASSYGGISYEQYF. The CDR3 bases are TGTGCCAGCAGTTACGGGGGAATCTCCTACGAGCAGTACTTC.

This clonotype has ten or more counts. This rearrangement joins TRBV7-2 to TRBJ1-2; D unclear. Trimming stripped 5 bases from V and 6 bases from J, with 10 bases between. The CDR3 totals 12 residues. CDR1 is SGHTA, CDR2 FQGNSA, per germline. The CDR3 loop reads CASSPRTNGYTF. Written as DNA, the CDR3 is TGTGCCAGCAGCCCCCGAACTAATGGCTACACCTTC.

This clonotype was observed many times. The chain recombines TRBV7-6 with TRBJ2-3; tentative D call: TRBD2 (6 bases). There are 15 residues in the CDR3. The germline CDR1 and CDR2 sequences are SGHVS and FNYEAQ. Trimming stripped 5 bases from V and 2 bases from J, with 14 bases between. DNA for the CDR3: TGTGCCAGCAGCCCACGGGACTCCCTCACAGATACGCAGTATTTT. Residues: CASSPRDSLTDTQYF.

In this sample, this clonotype turned up a few times. The chain combines TRBV29-1 with TRBJ2-7, with a weak D call TRBD2 (7 bases). CDR1 and CDR2 from the germline V gene are SQVTM and ANQGSEA. The CDR3 loop spans 15 amino acids. V lost 6 bases and J lost 0, with 18 bases in between. The CDR3 protein is CSVLRGEGLSYEQYF. As DNA, the CDR3 is TGCAGCGTACTTAGGGGGGAGGGCCTCTCCTACGAGCAGTACTTC.

This clonotype is judged medium-sized (0.01 to 0.1%). The rearrangement uses TRBV20-1 and TRBJ2-7; a possible D gene is TRBD2 (6 bases). The germline gives CDR1 DFQATT, CDR2 SNEGSKA (reference sequence). This CDR3 region has 14 residues. The V end was cut by 2 bases, the J end by 2 bases, with 13 bases between. The CDR3 nucleotides read TGCAGTGCTAGATCCGGGAGCTTTCCCTACGAGCAGTACTTC. Translation: CSARSGSFPYEQYF.

This clonotype was seen ten or more times. The gene calls are TRBV20-1 and TRBJ1-6, with 7 bases that match TRBD1. The CDR3 has 18 residues. Germline CDR1 reads DFQATT; CDR2 reads SNEGSKA (reference sequence). V shed 4 bases, J shed 0 bases, and the junction held 12 bases outside the gene matches. In DNA form, the CDR3 reads TGCAGTGCTATTCGGACAGGAAGGGGCGGCTCCTATAATTCACCCCTCCACTTT. Translation: CSAIRTGRGGSYNSPLHF.

This clonotype appeared many times. The chain is built from TRBV7-8 and TRBJ1-2; 7 bases agree with TRBD1. The CDR3 runs to 13 residues. Trimming at V came to 5 bases and at J to 2 bases, leaving 2 bases not matched to a gene. The germline V gene has CDR1 SGHVS and CDR2 FQNEAQ. The CDR3 nucleotides are TGTGCCAGCAGCCCGACAGGGAACTATGGCTACACCTTC. Its translation: CASSPTGNYGYTF.

The chain is built from TRBV4-3 and TRBJ2-5, with TRBD2 identical over 9 bases. Germline CDR1 is LGHNA and CDR2 is YSLEER. J was trimmed by 0 bases and V by 0 bases; bases with no gene match: 14. CDR3 length: 20 residues. The CDR3 sequence: CASSQERVPSGNMYQETQYF. As DNA, the CDR3 is TGCGCCAGCAGCCAAGAAAGGGTCCCTAGCGGGAACATGTACCAAGAGACCCAGTACTTC.

This clonotype was seen at least ten times. This sequence joins TRBV6-2 or TRBV6-3 and TRBJ1-4; a weak D match, TRBD1 (5 bases). Trimming left V 1 base short and J 3 bases short, with 9 bases between. CDR1 MNHEY and CDR2 SVGEGT come from the germline V gene. The CDR3 extends over 15 amino acids. The chain's CDR3 is CASSYWGNSNEKLFF. CDR3 coding DNA: TGTGCCAGCAGTTACTGGGGGAACTCTAATGAAAAACTGTTTTTT.

This clonotype was seen ten or more times. This chain uses TRBV20-1 with TRBJ2-7; D not resolved. The germline V and J ends were trimmed by 6 bases and 5 bases, with 17 bases remaining between them. Germline CDR1 reads DFQATT; CDR2 reads SNEGSKA (reference sequence). The CDR3 has 13 amino acids. CDR3 sequence reads: CSATVPPGNEQYF. The CDR3 DNA reads TGCAGTGCCACGGTGCCCCCGGGCAACGAGCAGTACTTC.

This chain connects TRBV20-1 to TRBJ2-5; D tentatively fits TRBD1 or TRBD2 (5 bases each). The germline CDR1 and CDR2 sequences are DFQATT and SNEGSKA (reference sequence). The CDR3 is 15 amino acids. Trimming pared 0 bases from V and 7 bases from J, leaving 18 bases between. CDR3 nucleotide sequence: TGCAGTGCTAGAGATGGGGGTTCGTCTCCGAGGACCCAGTACTTC. Translated, it gives CSARDGGSSPRTQYF.

This clonotype was recorded many times. CDR3 in DNA: TGTGCCAGCAGCACTTTCGGGACAGGGGGCACAGATACGCAGTATTTT. Translated: CASSTFGTGGTDTQYF. This rearrangement joins TRBV9 to TRBJ2-3; 10 bases align to TRBD1. Germline values: CDR1 SGDLS, CDR2 YYNGEE. With 4 bases clipped from V and 1 base from J, the junction kept 6 bases outside the gene matches. The CDR3 is made up of 16 amino acids.

This clonotype was counted ten times or more. This rearrangement joins TRBV25-1 to TRBJ2-1; TRBD2 matches at 7 bases. With V trimmed by 3 bases and J by 9 bases, 11 bases remained unmatched. Germline V gene data show CDR1 as MGHDK and CDR2 as SYGVNS. This CDR3 region has 15 residues. The CDR3 here is CASSEASGPLSEQFF. The CDR3, as DNA: TGTGCCAGCAGTGAGGCTAGCGGCCCCTTGAGTGAGCAGTTCTTC.

This clonotype was seen repeatedly, ten times or more. The chain carries TRBV5-1 and TRBJ2-1; the match to TRBD1 covers 8 bases. V lost 4 bases, J lost 3 bases, and 3 bases stayed unmatched. Per the germline V gene, CDR1 is SGHRS and CDR2 is YFSETQ. There are 14 residues in the CDR3. CDR3 sequence: CASSPTGVYNEQFF. CDR3 DNA sequence: TGCGCCAGCAGCCCGACAGGGGTCTACAATGAGCAGTTCTTC.